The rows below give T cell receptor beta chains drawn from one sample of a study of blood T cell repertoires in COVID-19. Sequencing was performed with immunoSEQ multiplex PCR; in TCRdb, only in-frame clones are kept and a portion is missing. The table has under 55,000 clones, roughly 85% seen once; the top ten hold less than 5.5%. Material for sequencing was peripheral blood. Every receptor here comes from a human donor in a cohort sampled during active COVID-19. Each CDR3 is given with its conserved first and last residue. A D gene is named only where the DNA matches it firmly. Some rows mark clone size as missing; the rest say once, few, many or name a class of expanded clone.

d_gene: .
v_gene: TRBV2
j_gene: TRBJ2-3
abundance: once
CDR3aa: CASVEADTQYF
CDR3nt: TGTGCCAGTGTTGAGGCGGATACGCAGTATTTT

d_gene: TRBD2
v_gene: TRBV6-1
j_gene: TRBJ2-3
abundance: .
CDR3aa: CASSEGMGAGADTQYF
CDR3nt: TGTGCCAGCAGTGAAGGAATGGGAGCGGGAGCAGATACGCAGTATTTT

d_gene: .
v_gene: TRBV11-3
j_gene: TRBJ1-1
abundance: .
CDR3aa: CASSFEAGTEAFF
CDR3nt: TGTGCCAGCAGCTTTGAAGCAGGCACTGAAGCTTTCTTT

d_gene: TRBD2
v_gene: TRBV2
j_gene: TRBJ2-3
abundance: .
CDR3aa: CASSLAGATFTDTQYF
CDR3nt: TGTGCCAGCAGCTTAGCGGGGGCCACCTTCACAGATACGCAGTATTTT

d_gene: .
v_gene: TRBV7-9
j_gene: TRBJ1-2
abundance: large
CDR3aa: CASSLTELYGYTF
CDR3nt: TGTGCCAGCAGCCTGACGGAGCTCTATGGCTACACCTTC

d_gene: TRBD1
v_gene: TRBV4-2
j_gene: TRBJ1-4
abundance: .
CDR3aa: CASSRYGTDEKLFF
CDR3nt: TGTGCCAGCAGCCGTTATGGGACAGATGAAAAACTGTTTTTT

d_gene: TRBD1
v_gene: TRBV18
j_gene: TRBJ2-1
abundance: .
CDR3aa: CASSPLDRASYNEQFF
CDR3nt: TGTGCCAGCTCACCCTTGGACAGGGCGTCCTACAATGAGCAGTTCTTC

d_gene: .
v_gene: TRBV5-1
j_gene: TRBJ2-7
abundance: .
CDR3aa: CASHREGTYEQYF
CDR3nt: TGCGCCAGCCACAGGGAAGGTACGTACGAGCAGTACTTC

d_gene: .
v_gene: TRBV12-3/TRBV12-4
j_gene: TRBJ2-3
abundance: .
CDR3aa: CASTTRDTDTQYF
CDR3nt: TGTGCCAGCACCACCCGAGACACAGATACGCAGTATTTT

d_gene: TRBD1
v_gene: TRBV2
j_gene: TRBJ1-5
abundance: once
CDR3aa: CASSGGGGGMGNQPQHF
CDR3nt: TGTGCCAGCAGTGGTGGAGGGGGCGGAATGGGCAATCAGCCCCAGCATTTT

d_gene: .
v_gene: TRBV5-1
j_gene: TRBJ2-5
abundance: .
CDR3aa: CASSLITTGLETQYF
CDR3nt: TGCGCCAGCAGCCTAATAACTACAGGTTTGGAGACCCAGTACTTC

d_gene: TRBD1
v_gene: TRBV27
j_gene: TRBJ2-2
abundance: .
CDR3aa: CASSASRDRYTGELFF
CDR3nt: TGTGCCAGCAGTGCTAGTAGGGACAGATACACCGGGGAGCTGTTTTTT

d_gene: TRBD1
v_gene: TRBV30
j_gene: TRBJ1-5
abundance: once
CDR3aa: CAWSERTGDQPQHF
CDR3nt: TGTGCCTGGAGTGAACGGACAGGGGATCAGCCCCAGCATTTT

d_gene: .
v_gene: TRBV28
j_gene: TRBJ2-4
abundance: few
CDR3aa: CASSSQGVAKNIQYF
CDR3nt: TGTGCCAGCAGTTCCCAAGGAGTAGCCAAAAACATTCAGTACTTC

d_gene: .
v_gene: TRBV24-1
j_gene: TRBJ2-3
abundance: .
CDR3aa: CATSERTTYTDTQYF
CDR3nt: TGTGCCACCAGTGAAAGGACAACCTACACAGATACGCAGTATTTT

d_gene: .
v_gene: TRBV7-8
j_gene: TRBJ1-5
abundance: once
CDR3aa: CASSIGEGQPQHF
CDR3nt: TGTGCCAGCAGTATAGGGGAGGGTCAGCCCCAGCATTTT

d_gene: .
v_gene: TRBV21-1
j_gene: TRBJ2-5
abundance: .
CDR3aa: CASSKVTGYQETQYF
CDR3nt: TGTGCCAGCAGCAAAGTTACGGGGTACCAAGAGACCCAGTACTTC

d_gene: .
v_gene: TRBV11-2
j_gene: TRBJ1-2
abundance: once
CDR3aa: CASSPGGGADYGYTF
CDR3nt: TGTGCCAGCAGCCCCGGCGGGGGGGCGGACTATGGCTACACCTTC

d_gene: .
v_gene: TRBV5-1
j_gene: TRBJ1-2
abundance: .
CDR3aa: CASSLAQELGRGGYTF
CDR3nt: TGCGCCAGCAGCTTGGCCCAGGAATTAGGCAGGGGAGGCTACACCTTC

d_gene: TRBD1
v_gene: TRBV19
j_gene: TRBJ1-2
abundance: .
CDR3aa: CASSPRTGTGDGNYGYTF
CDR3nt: TGTGCCAGTAGTCCTCGAACCGGGACAGGGGACGGGAACTATGGCTACACCTTC

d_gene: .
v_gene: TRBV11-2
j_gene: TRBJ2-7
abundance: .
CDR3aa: CASSFTGPIRYEQYF
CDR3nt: TGTGCCAGCAGCTTTACAGGGCCGATCCGGTACGAGCAGTACTTC

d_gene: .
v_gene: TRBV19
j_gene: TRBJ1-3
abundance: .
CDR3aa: CASADSGNTIYF
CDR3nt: TGTGCCAGTGCAGACTCTGGAAACACCATATATTTT

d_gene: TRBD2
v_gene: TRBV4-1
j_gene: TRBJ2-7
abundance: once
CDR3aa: CASSQGDLAGSYEQYF
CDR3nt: TGCGCCAGCAGCCAAGGGGATCTAGCGGGGTCCTACGAGCAGTACTTC

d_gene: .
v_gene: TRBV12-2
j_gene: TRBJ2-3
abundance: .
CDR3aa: CASRSRTSCHHTDTQYF
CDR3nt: TGTGCAAGTCGCTCAAGGACTAGCTGCCACCACACAGATACGCAGTATTTT

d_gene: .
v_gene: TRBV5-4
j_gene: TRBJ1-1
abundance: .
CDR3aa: CASSFRNTEAFF
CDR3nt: TGTGCCAGCAGCTTCAGGAACACTGAAGCTTTCTTT

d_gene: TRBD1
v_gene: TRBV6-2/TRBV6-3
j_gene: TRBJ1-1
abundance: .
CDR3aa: CASSYRGTGIPSKNTEAFF
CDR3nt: TGTGCCAGCAGTTACAGAGGGACAGGGATACCTTCAAAGAACACTGAAGCTTTCTTT

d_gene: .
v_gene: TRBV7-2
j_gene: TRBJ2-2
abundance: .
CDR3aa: CASNLVLHTGELFF
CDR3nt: TGTGCCAGCAATCTAGTCCTACACACCGGGGAGCTGTTTTTT

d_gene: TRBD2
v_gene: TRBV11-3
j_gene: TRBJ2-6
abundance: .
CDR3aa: CASSFGRGGKISGANVLTF
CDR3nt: TGTGCCAGCAGCTTCGGACGGGGGGGCAAGATCTCTGGGGCCAACGTCCTGACTTTC

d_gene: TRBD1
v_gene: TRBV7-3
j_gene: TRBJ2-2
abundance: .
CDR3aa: CASSFRQGHTGELFF
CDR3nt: TGTGCCAGCAGCTTTAGACAGGGGCACACCGGGGAGCTGTTTTTT

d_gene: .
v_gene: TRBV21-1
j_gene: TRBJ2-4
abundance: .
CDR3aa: CASSKSSGGLAKNIQYF
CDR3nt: TGTGCCAGCAGCAAAAGTTCGGGGGGCCTAGCCAAAAACATTCAGTACTTC

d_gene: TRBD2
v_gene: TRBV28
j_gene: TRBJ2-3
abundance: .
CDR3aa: CASKLSGGTTDTQYF
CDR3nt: TGTGCCAGCAAACTCTCCGGGGGGACCACAGATACGCAGTATTTT

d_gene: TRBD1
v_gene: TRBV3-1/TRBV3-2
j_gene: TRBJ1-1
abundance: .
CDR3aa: CASRPGQVLNTEAFF
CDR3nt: TGTGCCAGCAGACCGGGACAGGTGTTGAACACTGAAGCTTTCTTT

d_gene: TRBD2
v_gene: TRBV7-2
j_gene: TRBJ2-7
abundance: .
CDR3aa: CASSPNPGGVYEQYF
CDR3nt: TGTGCCAGCAGTCCGAACCCGGGGGGGGTTTACGAGCAGTACTTC

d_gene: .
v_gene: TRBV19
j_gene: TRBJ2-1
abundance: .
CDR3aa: CASSRAVWNEQFF
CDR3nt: TGTGCCAGTAGTAGAGCGGTTTGGAATGAGCAGTTCTTC

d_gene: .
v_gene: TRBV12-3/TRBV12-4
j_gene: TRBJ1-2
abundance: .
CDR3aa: CASRNSGTTYTF
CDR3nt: TGTGCCAGCAGGAACTCCGGGACAACCTACACCTTC

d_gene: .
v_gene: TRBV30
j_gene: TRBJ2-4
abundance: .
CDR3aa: CAWSAGGAKNIQYF
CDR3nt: TGTGCCTGGAGTGCAGGGGGGGCCAAAAACATTCAGTACTTC

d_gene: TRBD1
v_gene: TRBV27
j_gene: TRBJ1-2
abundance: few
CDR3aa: CASSPRTGERGYTF
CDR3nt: TGTGCCAGCAGTCCAAGGACAGGGGAGAGGGGCTACACCTTC

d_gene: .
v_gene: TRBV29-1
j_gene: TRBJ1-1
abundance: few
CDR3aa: CSVDQGRNTEAFF
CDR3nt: TGCAGCGTTGATCAGGGGAGGAACACTGAAGCTTTCTTT

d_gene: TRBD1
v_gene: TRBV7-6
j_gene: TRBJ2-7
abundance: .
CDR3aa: CASSYGTGYSEQYF
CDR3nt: TGTGCCAGCAGCTACGGGACAGGGTACTCCGAGCAGTACTTC

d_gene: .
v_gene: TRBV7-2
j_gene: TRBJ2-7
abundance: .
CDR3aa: CASSLASTGYEQYF
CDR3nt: TGTGCCAGCAGCTTAGCAAGTACAGGATACGAGCAGTACTTC

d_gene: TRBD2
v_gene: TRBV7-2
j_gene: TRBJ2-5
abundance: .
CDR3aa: CASSSGLAGTQYF
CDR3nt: TGTGCCAGCAGCTCGGGACTAGCTGGGACCCAGTACTTC

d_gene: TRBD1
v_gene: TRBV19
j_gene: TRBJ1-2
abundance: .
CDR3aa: CASSLHGQAGYGYTF
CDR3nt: TGTGCCAGTAGTCTTCACGGACAGGCCGGCTATGGCTACACCTTC

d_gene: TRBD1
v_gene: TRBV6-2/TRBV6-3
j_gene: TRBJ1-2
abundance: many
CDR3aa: CASSYYGTGFGYTF
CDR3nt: TGTGCCAGCAGTTACTACGGGACAGGGTTCGGCTACACCTTC

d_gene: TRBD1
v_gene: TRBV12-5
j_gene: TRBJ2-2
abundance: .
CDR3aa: CASGLAGGYGELFF
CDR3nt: TGTGCTAGTGGTTTGGCAGGGGGCTACGGGGAGCTGTTTTTT

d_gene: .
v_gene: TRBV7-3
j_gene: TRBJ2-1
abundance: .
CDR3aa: CASSLAGGRNEQFF
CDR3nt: TGTGCCAGCAGCTTAGCCGGGGGGCGCAATGAGCAGTTCTTC

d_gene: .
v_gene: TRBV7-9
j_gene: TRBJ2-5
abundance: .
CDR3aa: CASSLEWAGYQETQYF
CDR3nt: TGTGCCAGCAGCTTAGAGTGGGCAGGCTACCAAGAGACCCAGTACTTC

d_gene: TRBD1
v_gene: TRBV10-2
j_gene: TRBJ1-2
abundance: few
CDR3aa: CASNQGGSNYGYTF
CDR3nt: TGCGCCAGCAATCAGGGGGGCTCTAACTATGGCTACACCTTC

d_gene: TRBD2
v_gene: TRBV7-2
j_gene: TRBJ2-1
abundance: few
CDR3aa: CASSFAASGRENEQFF
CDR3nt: TGTGCCAGCAGCTTCGCTGCTAGCGGGAGGGAGAATGAGCAGTTCTTC

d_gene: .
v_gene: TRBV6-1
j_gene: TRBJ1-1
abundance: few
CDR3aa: CASSEEWDTSTEAFF
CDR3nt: TGTGCCAGCAGTGAGGAGTGGGACACGAGCACTGAAGCTTTCTTT

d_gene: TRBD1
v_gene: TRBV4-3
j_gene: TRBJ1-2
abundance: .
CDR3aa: CASSQDGTVGYTF
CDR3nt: TGCGCCAGCAGCCAAGATGGGACAGTCGGCTACACCTTC

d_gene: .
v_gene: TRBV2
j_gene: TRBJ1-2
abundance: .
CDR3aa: CASSIGGGGYTF
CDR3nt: TGTGCCAGCAGCATAGGTGGAGGTGGCTACACCTTC

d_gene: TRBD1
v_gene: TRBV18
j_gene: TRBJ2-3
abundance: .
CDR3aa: CASSRQGEADTQYF
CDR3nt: TGTGCCAGCTCACGACAGGGGGAAGCAGATACGCAGTATTTT

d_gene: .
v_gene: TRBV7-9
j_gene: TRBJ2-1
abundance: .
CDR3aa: CASSLVGGPNEQFF
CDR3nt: TGTGCCAGCAGCTTAGTGGGGGGGCCCAATGAGCAGTTCTTC

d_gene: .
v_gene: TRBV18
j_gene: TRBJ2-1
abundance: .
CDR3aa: CASSPQGYNEQFF
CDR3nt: TGTGCCAGCTCACCCCAGGGGTACAATGAGCAGTTCTTC

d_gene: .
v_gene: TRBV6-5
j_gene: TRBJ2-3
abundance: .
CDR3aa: CASQSSGAEDTQYF
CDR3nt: TGTGCCAGCCAGAGCTCAGGGGCGGAAGATACGCAGTATTTT

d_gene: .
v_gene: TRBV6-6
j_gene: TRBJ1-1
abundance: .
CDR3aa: CASSRRPKGDTEAFF
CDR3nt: TGTGCCAGCAGTCGCCGTCCGAAAGGGGACACTGAAGCTTTCTTT

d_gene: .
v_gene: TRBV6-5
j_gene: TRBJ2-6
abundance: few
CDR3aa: CASSYRGAGANVLTF
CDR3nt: TGTGCCAGCAGTTACCGGGGAGCTGGGGCCAACGTCCTGACTTTC

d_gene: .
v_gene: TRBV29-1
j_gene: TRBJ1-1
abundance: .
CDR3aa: CSVGARNTEAFF
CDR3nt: TGCAGCGTTGGGGCGAGGAACACTGAAGCTTTCTTT